A selection of T cell receptor beta chains follows, all from one sample in a study of blood T cells in healthy people across ages. TCRdb passed the 5' RACE reads through MiXCR, listing each CDR3 protein once. The top ten clones hold less than 2.5% of a sample with 1.5 million to 2 million distinct CDR3 sequences, roughly 50% of them seen once. What was sequenced was blood. Receptors originate from a woman aged 40-49 years in good health. Each CDR3 is given with its conserved first and last residue. The order of the fields is CDR3 protein, J gene, V gene.

cdr3_aa: CSARPTADPSYEQYF
j_call: TRBJ2-7
v_call: TRBV20-1

cdr3_aa: CASSSGTSGGLATDTQYF
j_call: TRBJ2-3
v_call: TRBV5-6

cdr3_aa: CASSLQGVNTQYF
j_call: TRBJ2-3
v_call: TRBV7-2

cdr3_aa: CASSQPPGQGQDTQYF
j_call: TRBJ2-3
v_call: TRBV12-3/TRBV12-4

cdr3_aa: CASWQEGQSPLHF
j_call: TRBJ1-6
v_call: TRBV6-5

cdr3_aa: CSVNPGTPYNYGYTF
j_call: TRBJ1-2
v_call: TRBV29-1

cdr3_aa: CASSQDPLDTQYF
j_call: TRBJ2-3
v_call: TRBV4-2

cdr3_aa: CASSRKQNTEAFF
j_call: TRBJ1-1
v_call: TRBV18

cdr3_aa: CASSTRGGQQETQYF
j_call: TRBJ2-5
v_call: TRBV3-1

cdr3_aa: CASSLNWDRGVGEQFF
j_call: TRBJ2-1
v_call: TRBV9

cdr3_aa: CASSLDARPGAQYF
j_call: TRBJ2-5
v_call: TRBV12-3/TRBV12-4

cdr3_aa: CASSLAGTGISFAEAFF
j_call: TRBJ1-1
v_call: TRBV7-2

cdr3_aa: CASSYSWGEDYNEQFF
j_call: TRBJ2-1
v_call: TRBV6-5

cdr3_aa: CATSRGTYPQETQYF
j_call: TRBJ2-5
v_call: TRBV15

cdr3_aa: CARGVGRSNTEAFF
j_call: TRBJ1-1
v_call: TRBV2

cdr3_aa: CASSLSYIGSYYGYTF
j_call: TRBJ1-2
v_call: TRBV5-1

cdr3_aa: CASSYHMTGGESYDEQFF
j_call: TRBJ2-1
v_call: TRBV6-2/TRBV6-3

cdr3_aa: CASSQGLSSYGQYF
j_call: TRBJ2-7
v_call: TRBV11-3

cdr3_aa: CATGRSVGVGQETQYF
j_call: TRBJ2-5
v_call: TRBV15

cdr3_aa: CASGPGALEETQYF
j_call: TRBJ2-5
v_call: TRBV28

cdr3_aa: CASSLLPSLAEAFF
j_call: TRBJ1-1
v_call: TRBV5-5

cdr3_aa: CASSYSHLLEKPYEQYF
j_call: TRBJ2-7
v_call: TRBV6-2/TRBV6-3

cdr3_aa: CASSYGDTGETQYF
j_call: TRBJ2-5
v_call: TRBV6-2/TRBV6-3